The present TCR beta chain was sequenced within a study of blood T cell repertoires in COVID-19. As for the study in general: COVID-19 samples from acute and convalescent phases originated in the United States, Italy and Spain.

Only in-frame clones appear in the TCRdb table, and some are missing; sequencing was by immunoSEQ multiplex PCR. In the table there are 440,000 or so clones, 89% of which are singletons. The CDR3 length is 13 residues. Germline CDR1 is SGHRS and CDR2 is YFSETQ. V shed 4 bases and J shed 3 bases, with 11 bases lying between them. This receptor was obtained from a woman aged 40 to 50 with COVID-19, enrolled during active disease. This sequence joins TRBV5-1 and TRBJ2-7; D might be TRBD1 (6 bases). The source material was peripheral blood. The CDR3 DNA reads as TGCGCCAGCAGCACAGGACAGTTCTACGAGCAGTACTTC. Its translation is CASSTGQFYEQYF.